The subject of this entry is one T cell receptor beta chain. The target antigen is unknown. The treatment is: about 20 received Ad26.COV2.S at low or high dose, single or two shots; about 5 received placebo; per-sample allocation not given. Specimens were obtained on day 63 following the first vaccine or placebo injection. The entry originates in a study of Ad26.COV2.S vaccination and SARS-CoV-2 variants. Study-wide context: In the study, Ad26.COV2.S was injected intramuscularly once, or twice 56 days apart.

The study's findings and limits: Total T cell responses, in the TCR breadth and depth analyses, may have been underestimated.

This CDR3 comprises 14 residues. Germline trimming cut 4 bases from V and 6 bases from J; bases unmatched to any gene: 7. CDR1 SGHTA and CDR2 FQGNSA come from the germline V gene. Sequencing used immunoSEQ multiplex PCR; TCRdb keeps in-frame clones, though not all of them. The sample shows hundreds of thousands of clones, 80% to 90% of them seen only once. This specimen was peripheral blood, taken in a trial of Ad26.COV2.S vaccine versus placebo. The chain joins TRBV7-2 to TRBJ1-2, with 8 bases fitting TRBD1. The clonotype comes from a person aged 18-60 years who received the Ad26.COV2.S COVID-19 vaccine or a placebo. The CDR3 loop reads CASSSGQGWDGYTF. The CDR3, as DNA: TGTGCCAGCAGCTCCGGACAGGGATGGGATGGCTACACCTTC.